This T cell receptor (beta chain) was captured by sequencing in a study of beta chain features in type 1 diabetes. General observations from the study: Patients with Type 1 diabetes showed moderately but significantly shorter TCRB CDR3s in all four CD4+ subsets.

Expressed TCRB transcripts got sequenced, as all isolated RNA was reverse transcribed. The assay was immunoSEQ multiplex PCR, and TCRdb's table has in-frame clones only and misses some. The sample holds roughly 260,000 clones, 20% seen once. This clone was seen a handful of times. What it recognizes is unknown. The V and J ends lost 4 bases and 1 base respectively, with 9 bases between them. Per the germline V gene, CDR1 is SGHRS and CDR2 is YFSETQ. CDR3 length equals 13 residues. The sequence came from a woman aged 40 to 55 with type 1 diabetes. The chain is built from TRBV5-1 and TRBJ2-7, with D tentatively TRBD1 (6 bases). Sequencing was performed on naive CD4+ T cells from blood. The CDR3 here is CASSTTGSYEQYF. The CDR3 nucleotides are TGCGCCAGCAGCACCACAGGGTCCTACGAGCAGTACTTC.